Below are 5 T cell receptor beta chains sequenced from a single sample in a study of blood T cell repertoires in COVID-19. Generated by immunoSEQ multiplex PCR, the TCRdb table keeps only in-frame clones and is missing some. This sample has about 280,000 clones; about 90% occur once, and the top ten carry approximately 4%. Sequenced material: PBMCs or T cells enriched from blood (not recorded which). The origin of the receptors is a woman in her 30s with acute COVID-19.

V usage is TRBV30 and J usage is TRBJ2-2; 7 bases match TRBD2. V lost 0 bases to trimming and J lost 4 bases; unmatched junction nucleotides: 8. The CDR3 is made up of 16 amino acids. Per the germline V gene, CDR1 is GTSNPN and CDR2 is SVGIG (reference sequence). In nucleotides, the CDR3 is TGTGCCTGGAGTGTACTGTGGCGGGAGTTCACCGGGGAGCTGTTTTTT. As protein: CAWSVLWREFTGELFF. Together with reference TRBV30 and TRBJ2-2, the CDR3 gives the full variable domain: SQTIHQWPATLVQPVGSPLSLECTVEGTSNPNLYWYRQAAGRGLQLLFYSVGIGQISSEVPQNLSASRPQDRQFILSSKKLLLSDSGFYLCAWSVLWREFTGELFFGEGSRLTVL.

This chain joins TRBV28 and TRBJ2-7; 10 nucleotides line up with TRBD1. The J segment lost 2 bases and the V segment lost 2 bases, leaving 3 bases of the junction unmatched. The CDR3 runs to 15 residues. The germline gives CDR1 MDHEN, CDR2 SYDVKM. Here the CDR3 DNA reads TGTGCCAGCAGTTTACGCGGGACAGGGGCCTACGAGCAGTACTTC. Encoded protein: CASSLRGTGAYEQYF. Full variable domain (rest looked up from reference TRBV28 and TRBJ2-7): DVKVTQSSRYLVKRTGEKVFLECVQDMDHENMFWYRQDPGLGLRLIYFSYDVKMKEKGDIPEGYSVSREKKERFSLILESASTNQTSMYLCASSLRGTGAYEQYFGPGTRLTVT.

The CDR3 DNA is TGTGCCAGCAGCTTGGCGGGAGACGGAGATACGCAGTATTTT. It encodes CASSLAGDGDTQYF. The chain is built from TRBV7-9 and TRBJ2-3; 7 bases match TRBD2. Germline V gene data show CDR1 as SEHNR and CDR2 as FQNEAQ (reference sequence). The CDR3 extends over 14 amino acids. Trimming cost V 3 bases and J 5 bases; bases outside gene matches: 5.

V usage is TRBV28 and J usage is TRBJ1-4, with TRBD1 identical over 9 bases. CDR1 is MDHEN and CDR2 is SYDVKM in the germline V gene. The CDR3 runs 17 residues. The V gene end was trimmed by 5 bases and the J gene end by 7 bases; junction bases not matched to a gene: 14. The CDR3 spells CASSKPTGTGLFEKLFF. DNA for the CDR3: TGTGCCAGCAGTAAACCTACCGGGACAGGGTTGTTTGAAAAACTGTTTTTT.

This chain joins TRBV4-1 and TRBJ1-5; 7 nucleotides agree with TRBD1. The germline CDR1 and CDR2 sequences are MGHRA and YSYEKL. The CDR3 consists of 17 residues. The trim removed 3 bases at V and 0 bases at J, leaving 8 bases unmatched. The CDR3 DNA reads TGCGCCAGCAGCCAGACCTCCGGGACAGATAGCAATCAGCCCCAGCATTTT. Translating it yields CASSQTSGTDSNQPQHF.